These T cell receptor beta chains were read from a single sample in a study of T cells in narcolepsy. Produced via immunoSEQ multiplex PCR; TCRdb's table is partial and in-frame only. The sample carries some 30,000 clones, about 84% recorded once. The sample comprised CD45RA- memory CD4+ T cells from PBMCs. The source is a human donor with narcolepsy. CDR3s include the opening cysteine and the closing phenylalanine or tryptophan. A D gene is named only where the DNA matches it firmly. The listing skips clone size in some rows; elsewhere it reads once, few, many or a size class.

V gene	clone size	J gene	D gene	CDR3 protein	CDR3 DNA
TRBV5-6	.	TRBJ1-1	.	CASSLNREAFF	TGTGCCAGCAGCCTCAACCGGGAAGCTTTCTTT
TRBV6-5	.	TRBJ1-5	.	CASSEGQPQHF	TGTGCCAGCAGTGAGGGTCAGCCCCAGCATTTT
TRBV19	.	TRBJ2-7	TRBD2	CASSIVGLAGAEQYF	TGTGCCAGTAGTATAGTAGGCCTAGCGGGAGCGGAGCAGTACTTC
TRBV5-4	.	TRBJ2-3	TRBD1	CASTTGTGKDTQYF	TGTGCCAGCACCACCGGGACAGGGAAAGATACGCAGTATTTT
TRBV29-1	.	TRBJ1-3	.	CSVAGNGNTIYF	TGCAGCGTTGCTGGGAACGGGAACACCATATATTTT
TRBV7-3	once	TRBJ2-1	TRBD2	CASLSGGADNEQFF	TGTGCCAGCCTTAGCGGGGGGGCTGATAATGAGCAGTTCTTC
TRBV5-5	.	TRBJ1-6	.	CASILDPGGANNSPLHF	TGTGCCAGCATCTTGGACCCGGGGGGGGCCAATAATTCACCCCTCCACTTT
TRBV6-5	.	TRBJ1-4	.	CASSSEWGREKLFF	TGTGCCAGCAGTTCGGAATGGGGTAGAGAAAAACTGTTTTTT
TRBV27	.	TRBJ2-3	TRBD1	CASSLQGTGTDTQYF	TGTGCCAGCAGTCTCCAAGGGACAGGCACAGATACGCAGTATTTT
TRBV7-6	.	TRBJ2-2	.	CASSFGRTGELFF	TGTGCCAGCAGCTTCGGGAGAACCGGGGAGCTGTTTTTT
TRBV7-2	.	TRBJ1-2	.	CASSFWGANYGYTF	TGTGCCAGCAGCTTCTGGGGGGCGAACTATGGCTACACCTTC
TRBV7-9	.	TRBJ2-7	.	CASSLVSEQYF	TGTGCCAGCAGCTTAGTATCCGAGCAGTACTTC
TRBV5-1	once	TRBJ2-5	.	CASSLNAASGEETQYF	TGCGCCAGCAGCTTAAACGCAGCCTCGGGAGAAGAGACCCAGTACTTC
TRBV9	.	TRBJ2-6	TRBD2	CASAGAGANVLTF	TGTGCCAGCGCGGGGGCTGGGGCCAACGTCCTGACTTTC
TRBV6-5	.	TRBJ1-2	.	CASSYSGREGYTF	TGTGCCAGCAGTTACTCGGGGAGGGAAGGCTACACCTTC
TRBV10-1	.	TRBJ2-7	TRBD1	CASSEAGTGGKSSYEQYF	TGCGCCAGCAGTGAGGCCGGGACAGGGGGAAAGAGCTCCTACGAGCAGTACTTC
TRBV19	.	TRBJ2-3	.	CASSIDRGDTQYF	TGTGCCAGTAGTATAGATCGGGGGGATACGCAGTATTTT
TRBV5-5	.	TRBJ2-4	.	CASSLPGENIQYF	TGTGCCAGCAGCTTGCCAGGGGAAAACATTCAGTACTTC
TRBV18	.	TRBJ1-3	.	CASSPYASDSGNTIYF	TGTGCCAGCTCACCCTACGCATCGGATTCTGGAAACACCATATATTTT
TRBV6-1	few	TRBJ1-5	TRBD1	CATLLGQGRQPQHF	TGTGCCACCCTACTTGGACAGGGGAGGCAGCCCCAGCATTTT
TRBV5-1	.	TRBJ2-1	TRBD2	CASSPNGGGRNEQFF	TGCGCCAGCAGCCCTAACGGGGGGGGACGCAATGAGCAGTTCTTC
TRBV11-2	.	TRBJ1-3	.	CASSLLDSLGNTIYF	TGTGCCAGCAGTCTCCTCGACAGTCTAGGAAACACCATATATTTT
TRBV4-2	.	TRBJ1-2	.	CASSQQTGGEAGTF	TGTGCCAGCAGCCAGCAAACGGGGGGCGAAGCAGGCACCTTC
TRBV27	.	TRBJ1-5	TRBD1	CASSLMGPTGTGSNQPQHF	TGTGCCAGCAGTCTCATGGGACCGACCGGGACAGGGAGTAATCAGCCCCAGCATTTT
TRBV19	.	TRBJ1-1	.	CASSPWTARNTEAFF	TGTGCCAGTAGCCCTTGGACAGCTAGGAACACTGAAGCTTTCTTT
TRBV7-9	.	TRBJ2-7	.	CASSPGGFGYEQYF	TGTGCCAGCAGCCCCGGAGGGTTCGGCTACGAGCAGTACTTC
TRBV4-3	.	TRBJ1-2	.	CASSQVGGNPNYGYTF	TGCGCCAGCAGCCAAGTTGGGGGGAACCCTAACTATGGCTACACCTTC
TRBV15	.	TRBJ1-1	.	CATSRVYGGTEAFF	TGTGCCACCAGCAGAGTATACGGGGGCACTGAAGCTTTCTTT
TRBV9	.	TRBJ1-1	.	CASSPMTGTSEAFF	TGTGCCAGCAGTCCTATGACGGGAACAAGTGAAGCTTTCTTT
TRBV2	.	TRBJ1-6	.	CASMKDKDSPLHF	TGTGCCAGCATGAAGGACAAGGATTCACCCCTCCACTTT
TRBV6-8	once	TRBJ1-2	.	CASSGYGYTF	TGTGCCAGCTCAGGGTATGGCTACACCTTC
TRBV5-1	.	TRBJ2-5	.	CASSSREYGETQYF	TGCGCCAGCAGCAGTCGGGAGTACGGAGAGACCCAGTACTTC
TRBV5-6	few	TRBJ2-5	TRBD1	CASDRGLRAQETQYF	TGTGCCAGCGACAGGGGACTCCGAGCTCAAGAGACCCAGTACTTC
TRBV6-5	.	TRBJ2-6	TRBD1	CASRTQGAGANVLTF	TGTGCCAGCAGAACACAGGGGGCTGGGGCCAACGTCCTGACTTTC
TRBV2	.	TRBJ2-3	.	CASSPRVTDTQYF	TGTGCCAGCAGCCCTCGGGTCACAGATACGCAGTATTTT
TRBV28	once	TRBJ2-7	TRBD2	CASSTGGPPYEQYF	TGTGCCAGCAGCACGGGGGGGCCGCCCTACGAGCAGTACTTC
TRBV19	.	TRBJ1-6	.	CATSQDKNYNSPLHF	TGTGCCACCTCCCAGGACAAGAATTATAATTCACCCCTCCACTTT
TRBV20-1	.	TRBJ2-7	TRBD2	CSRAGEYEQYF	TGCAGTCGAGCGGGGGAATACGAGCAGTACTTC
TRBV7-2	.	TRBJ2-7	.	CASSFGHQSYEQYF	TGTGCCAGCAGCTTCGGGCATCAGTCCTACGAGCAGTACTTC
TRBV5-1	.	TRBJ1-2	.	CASSAGWEPNYGYTF	TGCGCCAGCAGCGCAGGGTGGGAACCTAACTATGGCTACACCTTC
TRBV11-3	.	TRBJ2-3	.	CASSLATLSGTDTQYF	TGTGCCAGCAGCTTAGCGACGTTATCGGGCACAGATACGCAGTATTTT
TRBV2	.	TRBJ1-2	.	CASSWTYGYTF	TGTGCCAGCAGTTGGACTTATGGCTACACCTTC
TRBV7-2	.	TRBJ1-5	.	CASSPGGSNQPQHF	TGTGCCAGCAGCCCTGGGGGGTCCAATCAGCCCCAGCATTTT
TRBV5-1	.	TRBJ2-5	TRBD1	CASSLLEGAEETQYF	TGCGCCAGCAGCTTGTTAGAGGGGGCAGAGGAGACCCAGTACTTC
TRBV6-5	.	TRBJ1-4	.	CASQGGRGRKLFF	TGTGCCAGCCAAGGGGGACGGGGTAGAAAACTGTTTTTT
TRBV21-1	.	TRBJ1-3	.	CASSKGGDSYSGNTIYF	TGTGCCAGCAGCAAAGGGGGGGACAGTTACTCTGGAAACACCATATATTTT
TRBV5-5	.	TRBJ1-2	TRBD1	CASSYDRDGYTF	TGTGCCAGCAGCTACGACAGGGATGGCTACACCTTC
TRBV5-8	.	TRBJ1-5	TRBD1	CASSLGGDRGQPQHF	TGTGCCAGCAGCTTGGGCGGGGACAGGGGACAGCCCCAGCATTTT
TRBV9	.	TRBJ1-5	.	CASSVNTDQPQHF	TGTGCCAGCAGCGTTAACACCGATCAGCCCCAGCATTTT
TRBV5-1	.	TRBJ2-3	.	CASSLRGYGTDTQYF	TGCGCCAGCAGCTTGAGAGGGTATGGCACAGATACGCAGTATTTT
TRBV9	once	TRBJ1-2	.	CASSVREKEGYTF	TGTGCCAGCAGCGTGCGGGAGAAAGAGGGCTACACCTTC
TRBV2	.	TRBJ1-3	.	CASTFDRRSGNTIYF	TGTGCCAGCACTTTCGACAGGCGTTCTGGAAACACCATATATTTT
TRBV7-9	.	TRBJ2-2	.	CASSRLRELFF	TGTGCCAGCAGCCGGCTCCGGGAGCTGTTTTTT
TRBV7-2	once	TRBJ2-6	TRBD1	CASSPQTGSGANVLTF	TGTGCCAGCAGCCCCCAGACAGGGTCTGGGGCCAACGTCCTGACTTTC
TRBV5-4	once	TRBJ2-5	.	CASSQVASLGQETQYF	TGTGCCAGCAGCCAGGTCGCTAGCCTGGGCCAAGAGACCCAGTACTTC